A selection of T cell receptor beta chains follows, all from one sample in a study of T cell responses to AZD1222 COVID-19 vaccine. Method: immunoSEQ multiplex PCR; TCRdb's copy keeps in-frame clones and lacks some. Of about 120,000 clones listed, roughly 90% are singletons. Specimen: peripheral blood, collected on day 0 of AZD1222 vaccination. All receptors come from an adult in good health. The conserved cysteine and the conserved F or W are not part of the CDR3 here. Each record gives: CDR3 protein, J gene, V gene.

AISESQGARGYT TRBJ1-2 TRBV10-3
ASRSETGVFHEQY TRBJ2-7 TRBV5-4
ASSLAASRTEAF TRBJ1-1 TRBV7-2
ASSLLGAAGELF TRBJ2-2 TRBV7-2
ASSPSRSGGSNEQF TRBJ2-1 TRBV7-2
ASSPYSGGTDTQY TRBJ2-3 TRBV18
AISVTGAVTDTQY TRBJ2-3 TRBV10-3
ASSLGNSGNTIY TRBJ1-3 TRBV7-9
ATTGDGNQPQH TRBJ1-5 TRBV10-2
ASSNAPGTGGNQPQH TRBJ1-5 TRBV19
ASSLFSYNEQF TRBJ2-1 TRBV4-1
ASSQDQRTGGGLF TRBJ1-4 TRBV4-1
ASSPQGKGNNEQF TRBJ2-1 TRBV19
ASSVAAAGAQETQY TRBJ2-5 TRBV9
ASSYSGLAGADTQY TRBJ2-3 TRBV6-5
ASSQDSVRQETQY TRBJ2-5 TRBV3-1/TRBV3-2
ASSPPGLAGGPNEQF TRBJ2-1 TRBV25-1
ASGIPRGSTEAF TRBJ1-1 TRBV6-6
ASRPTGFGNQPQH TRBJ1-5 TRBV6-5
ASGLGGAAF TRBJ1-1 TRBV12-5
ASSLAVGLSNQPQH TRBJ1-5 TRBV7-9
SVEGLGQFYGYT TRBJ1-2 TRBV29-1
ASSPIGTEYSPLH TRBJ1-6 TRBV6-2/TRBV6-3
ASRGQNYKKLF TRBJ1-4 TRBV27
ASSLDRGTEAF TRBJ1-1 TRBV11-2
ASSEGQFYGYT TRBJ1-2 TRBV2
ASSLDGGIGGYT TRBJ1-2 TRBV5-5